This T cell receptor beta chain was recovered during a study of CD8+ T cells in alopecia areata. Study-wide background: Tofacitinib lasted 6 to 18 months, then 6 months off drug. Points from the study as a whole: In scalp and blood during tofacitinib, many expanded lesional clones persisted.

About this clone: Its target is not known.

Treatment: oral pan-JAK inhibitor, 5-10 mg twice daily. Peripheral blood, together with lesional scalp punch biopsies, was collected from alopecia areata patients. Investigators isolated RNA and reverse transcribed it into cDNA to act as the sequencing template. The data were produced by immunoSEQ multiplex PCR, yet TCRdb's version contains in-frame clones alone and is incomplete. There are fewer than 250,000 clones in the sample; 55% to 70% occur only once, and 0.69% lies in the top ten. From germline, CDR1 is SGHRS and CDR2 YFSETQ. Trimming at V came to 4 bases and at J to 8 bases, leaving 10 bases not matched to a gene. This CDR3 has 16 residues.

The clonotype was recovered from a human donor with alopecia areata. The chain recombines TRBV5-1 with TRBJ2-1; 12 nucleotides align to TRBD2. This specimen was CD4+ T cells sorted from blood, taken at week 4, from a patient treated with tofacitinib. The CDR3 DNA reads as TGCGCCAGCAGCCCGAGGCCGGGACTAGCGGGTTATGAGCAGTTCTTC. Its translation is CASSPRPGLAGYEQFF.